Below, 12 T cell receptor beta chains from the same sample are listed, as sequenced in a study of T-cell reconstitution after alpha-beta-depleted transplantation in children. Unique molecular identifiers were incorporated when the TCRbeta library was constructed. TCRdb redid the calling of the PCR reads with MiXCR, one entry per CDR3 protein. The sample has tens of thousands of distinct CDR3 sequences, around 6.3% seen once; the top ten hold about 7%. Sequences were derived from PBMCs, mostly from graft donor cells, sampled 180 days after TCRalphabeta/CD19-depleted stem cell transplant. These receptors came from a male patient aged 10-17 years who had a stem cell transplant for acute myeloid leukemia, so the T cells may come from the graft donor.

This clonotype was detected ten times or more. V gene TRBV19 combines with J gene TRBJ2-1; 12 positions agree with TRBD2. This CDR3 has 16 amino acids. The V gene's germline CDR1 is LNHDA and CDR2 SQIVND (reference sequence). V shed 8 bases, J shed 4 bases, and the junction held 9 bases outside the gene matches. In DNA form, the CDR3 reads TGTGCCAGTGCTACGGGACTAGCGGGTGTATACAATGAGCAGTTCTTC. It yields the protein CASATGLAGVYNEQFF.

This clonotype was detected many times. The J gene is TRBJ2-7, the V gene TRBV10-3; 9 positions agree with TRBD1. Germline V gene data show CDR1 as ENHRY and CDR2 as SYGVKD. Germline trimming cut 6 bases from V and 5 bases from J; bases unmatched to any gene: 5. This CDR3 comprises 13 residues. The CDR3 spells CAISKGTGHEQYF. As DNA, the CDR3 is TGTGCCATCAGCAAGGGGACAGGGCACGAGCAGTACTTC.

By frequency in the sample, this clonotype is medium-sized (0.01 to 0.1%). The V and J genes are TRBV28 and TRBJ1-5; a possible D gene is TRBD1 (5 bases). The V end was cut by 7 bases, the J end by 0 bases, with 19 bases between. This CDR3 contains 17 residues. The germline CDR1 and CDR2 sequences are MDHEN and SYDVKM. In DNA form, the CDR3 reads TGTGCCAGCACCCCCGGGGGAAGGGGTGATAGCAATCAGCCCCAGCATTTT. Amino acid sequence: CASTPGGRGDSNQPQHF.

This clonotype was seen at least ten times. J is TRBJ1-5 and V is TRBV28; 8 nucleotides match TRBD1. CDR3 length: 15 amino acids. J lost 3 bases, V lost 3 bases, and 4 bases had no gene match. Germline V CDR1 and CDR2: MDHEN, SYDVKM. CDR3 in DNA: TGTGCCAGCAGTTTCCCGGACAGGGTCAATCAGCCCCAGCATTTT. Encoded protein: CASSFPDRVNQPQHF. The full variable domain, completed using reference TRBV28 and TRBJ1-5, is DVKVTQSSRYLVKRTGEKVFLECVQDMDHENMFWYRQDPGLGLRLIYFSYDVKMKEKGDIPEGYSVSREKKERFSLILESASTNQTSMYLCASSFPDRVNQPQHFGDGTRLSIL.

This clonotype was recorded a few times. The chain combines TRBV29-1 with TRBJ2-7; 13 nucleotides align to TRBD2. CDR3 length equals 14 residues. V shed 6 bases, J shed 4 bases, and the junction held 6 bases outside the gene matches. Germline V CDR1 and CDR2: SQVTM, ANQGSEA. The CDR3 here is CSVELAGGPYEQYF. As DNA, the CDR3 is TGCAGCGTAGAACTAGCGGGAGGGCCGTACGAGCAGTACTTC.

The sample holds many counts of this clonotype. The rearrangement uses TRBV10-3 and TRBJ1-6, with TRBD1 matching over 8 bases. Per germline, CDR1 ENHRY and CDR2 SYGVKD. The V and J ends lost 6 bases and 2 bases, in that order; junction bases with no gene match: 9. The CDR3 sequence is 17 residues long. As DNA, the CDR3 is TGTGCCATCAGCCACGGACAGGGAGGGACCTATAATTCACCCCTCCACTTT. Translated, it gives CAISHGQGGTYNSPLHF.

This clonotype has a count of ten or more. The CDR3 is CASSLSGGSYEQYF. The CDR3 DNA is TGTGCCAGCAGTTTATCAGGGGGGAGCTACGAGCAGTACTTC. This rearrangement joins TRBV27 to TRBJ2-7; D assignment may be TRBD1 or TRBD2 (6 bases each). This CDR3 is 14 amino acids long. Trimming cost V 0 bases and J 3 bases, with 9 bases left between them. The germline V gene encodes CDR1 MNHEY and CDR2 SMNVEV (reference sequence).

In DNA, the CDR3 is TGTGCCTCCTGCCAAGATCGTCTAGCGGGTCCCCCCGGGGAGCTGTTTTTT. Its protein is CASCQDRLAGPPGELFF. The rearrangement uses TRBV3-1 and TRBJ2-2; 8 bases align to TRBD2. Trimming removed 11 bases from V and 6 bases from J; junction bases left unmatched: 20. Germline lookup yields CDR1 LGHDT and CDR2 YNNKEL (reference sequence). CDR3 length: 17 residues.

This clonotype was seen repeatedly, ten times or more. V is TRBV18 and J is TRBJ2-1, with 12 bases that match TRBD2. CDR3 size: 17 residues. Trimming cost V 3 bases and J 5 bases; bases outside gene matches: 8. The germline V gene encodes CDR1 KGHSH and CDR2 LQKENI. The CDR3 DNA reads as TGTGCCAGCTCACCTCCCCGGACTAGCGGGAAGGACAATGAGCAGTTCTTC. It specifies CASSPPRTSGKDNEQFF.

The table lists this clonotype with many counts. V gene TRBV7-3 combines with J gene TRBJ2-7; D may be TRBD1 or TRBD2 (6 bases each). The germline V and J ends were trimmed by 0 bases and 4 bases, with 10 bases remaining between them. The germline CDR1 and CDR2 sequences are SGHTA and FQGTGA. CDR3 length: 14 residues. The CDR3 protein is CASSLTGGRYEQYF. The CDR3 DNA reads as TGTGCCAGCAGCTTAACAGGGGGGAGATACGAGCAGTACTTC.

In this sample, this clonotype turned up many times. The CDR3 here is CASIRGEGTGELFF. Written as DNA, the CDR3 is TGTGCCAGCATTAGGGGAGAGGGTACCGGGGAGCTGTTTTTT. The rearrangement uses TRBV28 and TRBJ2-2, with D perhaps assigned TRBD1 or TRBD2 (5 bases each). V lost 7 bases and J 5 bases, leaving 14 bases between the germline ends. There are 14 residues in the CDR3. Looked up from germline, CDR1 is MDHEN and CDR2 is SYDVKM.

This clonotype was counted many times. This chain uses TRBV19 with TRBJ1-3; D perhaps matches TRBD1 (6 bases). Germline CDR1 LNHDA, CDR2 SQIVND (reference sequence). The CDR3 is made up of 15 amino acids. V dropped 7 bases and J dropped 0 bases, with 13 bases sitting between them. The CDR3 DNA follows: TGTGCCAGTAATCCCCGGGACAACTCTGGAAACACCATATATTTT. It translates to CASNPRDNSGNTIYF.